Below are 18 T cell receptor beta chains sequenced from a single sample in a study of T cells in Graves' hyperthyroidism and ophthalmopathy. Template material for amplifying TCR beta CDR3 regions consisted of RNA transcripts. HTBI primers drove first-round RT-PCR of the TCR CDR3. TCRdb re-called the multiplex PCR reads through MiXCR, storing one row per CDR3 protein. The table includes around 610,000 distinct CDR3 sequences, 14% to 15% detected once. The sample was blood. The receptors stem from a woman aged 40 to 55 with Graves' ophthalmopathy.

This clonotype came up many times. The chain recombines TRBV12-3 or TRBV12-4 with TRBJ2-7; tentative D call: TRBD1 (6 bases). The CDR3 is 14 residues long. The V end was cut by 3 bases, the J end by 2 bases, with 11 bases between. CDR3 DNA: TGTGCCAGCAGTTTCGGACAGAGAACCTACGAGCAGTACTTC. The encoded protein is CASSFGQRTYEQYF.

The gene calls are TRBV28 and TRBJ2-7, with no clear D. Germline V gene data show CDR1 as MDHEN and CDR2 as SYDVKM. The CDR3 is made up of 13 amino acids. Trimming stripped 5 bases from V and 1 base from J, with 9 bases between. The CDR3 DNA reads TGTGCCAGCAGTATGCGGACGTCCTACGAGCAGTACTTC. Its translation is CASSMRTSYEQYF.

This clonotype was seen many times. This chain uses TRBV12-3 or TRBV12-4 with TRBJ1-2, with D uncertain. V dropped 1 base and J dropped 8 bases, with 23 bases sitting between them. This CDR3 is 17 amino acids long. As DNA, the CDR3 is TGTGCCAGCAGTTTAGATGGAGGGAGCGGGCCGCGATGGGGCTACACCTTC. Translation gives CASSLDGGSGPRWGYTF.

This clonotype was observed a few times. The chain uses TRBV29-1 and TRBJ2-4, with D perhaps TRBD2 (5 bases). Trimming left V 6 bases short and J 2 bases short, with 8 bases between. The V gene's germline CDR1 is SQVTM and CDR2 ANQGSEA. There are 12 residues in the CDR3. The DNA of the CDR3 is TGCAGCGTAGAGGGCTCCAAAAACATTCAGTACTTC. It specifies CSVEGSKNIQYF.

The V call is TRBV12-5, the J call TRBJ2-7; 7 positions match TRBD1. V trimming: 1 base; J trimming: 3 bases; junction bases outside the gene matches: 3. The CDR3 runs to 14 residues. Germline-derived CDR1 and CDR2 are LGHNT and FRNRAP. The CDR3 region is CASGLGQGFYEQYF. In nucleotides, the CDR3 is TGTGCTAGTGGTTTGGGACAGGGTTTCTACGAGCAGTACTTC.

This clonotype was seen many times. This chain links TRBV6-5 with TRBJ1-5; D remains ambiguous. V lost 2 bases and J lost 6, with 8 bases in between. Germline V CDR1 and CDR2: MNHEY, SVGAGI. CDR3 length: 13 amino acids. The CDR3 bases are TGTGCCAGCAGTTACCTAGAAGGTCAGCCCCAGCATTTT. Its translation is CASSYLEGQPQHF.

Of note for this clonotype: A read error may explain this, as a much larger clone is one base away. The J gene is TRBJ1-2, the V gene TRBV6-2 or TRBV6-3; D uncertain. The CDR3 runs 10 residues. Germline V CDR1 and CDR2: MNHEY, SVGEGT. V lost 2 bases, J lost 6 bases, and 1 base lay in between. CDR3 nucleotides: TGTGCCAGCAGTTACAATGGCTACACCTTC. Its protein product is CASSYNGYTF.

There are many counts of this clonotype. The rearrangement uses TRBV2 and TRBJ2-5, with D unresolved. The CDR3 totals 12 residues. Trimming pared 11 bases from V and 4 bases from J, leaving 14 bases between. CDR1 and CDR2 from the germline V gene are SNHLY and FYNNEI. The CDR3 nucleotides read TGTGCCGTAAGGGAACGAGGAGAGACCCAGTACTTC. This gives the protein CAVRERGETQYF.

This clonotype was seen repeatedly, ten times or more. CDR3 protein: CASSGGSGQETQYF. As DNA, the CDR3 is TGTGCCAGCAGTGGTGGGAGCGGGCAAGAGACCCAGTACTTC. The chain is built from TRBV12-3 or TRBV12-4 and TRBJ2-5; possibly TRBD2 for D (6 bases). Trimming shortened V by 5 bases and J by 2 bases, and 12 bases separated the two germline ends. The CDR3 is 14 residues long.

This clonotype was counted at least ten times. An end of the junction differs from the germline gene, which may be a read error. CDR3 bases: TGTGCCAGCTGCCGGGCGGGGAACGCTGAAGCTTTCTTT. The encoded protein is CASCRAGNAEAFF. The gene calls are TRBV27 and TRBJ1-1; D call uncertain. This CDR3 contains 13 residues. CDR1 and CDR2 from the germline V gene are MNHEY and SMNVEV (reference sequence).

This clonotype occurred many times. J is TRBJ2-7 and V is TRBV3-1, with D unresolved. V was trimmed by 1 base and J by 3 bases, leaving 7 bases between them. Germline values: CDR1 LGHDT, CDR2 YNNKEL (reference sequence). The CDR3 runs 13 residues. The CDR3: CASSQGLYYEQYF. The CDR3, as DNA: TGTGCCAGCAGCCAAGGTCTATACTACGAGCAGTACTTC.

The chain joins TRBV5-1 to TRBJ2-1; 8 positions agree with TRBD2. Trimming removed 2 bases from V and 8 bases from J; junction bases left unmatched: 6. CDR3 size: 14 residues. Germline V gene data show CDR1 as SGHRS and CDR2 as YFSETQ. The CDR3 loop reads CASSFSGSFYEQFF. The CDR3 nucleotides read TGCGCCAGCAGCTTCAGCGGGAGCTTCTATGAGCAGTTCTTC.

This clonotype has a count of ten or more. The chain joins TRBV12-3 or TRBV12-4 to TRBJ2-2; no clear D. The V gene lost 10 bases and the J gene lost 1 base, with 10 bases spanning the gap. The CDR3 consists of 13 residues. As DNA, the CDR3 is TGTGCCACGGTGTATCTGAACACCGGGGAGCTGTTTTTT. Its translation is CATVYLNTGELFF.

This clonotype appeared many times. V is TRBV19 and J is TRBJ1-5; D possibly corresponds to TRBD1 (5 bases). Between the trimmed V and J ends, which lost 3 bases and 4 bases, there was a span of 13 bases. In germline, CDR1 is LNHDA, CDR2 SQIVND (reference sequence). The CDR3 is 15 amino acids. Here the CDR3 DNA reads TGTGCCAGTAGTATCCTGGGGGAGGGGAATCAGCCCCAGCATTTT. Translated: CASSILGEGNQPQHF.

This clonotype occurred many times. This sequence joins TRBV12-3 or TRBV12-4 and TRBJ2-4, with D tentatively TRBD1 or TRBD2 (5 bases each). CDR3 size: 15 residues. The V and J ends lost 5 bases and 7 bases respectively, with 18 bases between them. The DNA for the CDR3 is TGTGCCAGCAGTCGACCGGGACGGGAACCTAACATTCAGTACTTC. Protein product: CASSRPGREPNIQYF.

This clonotype was seen many times. The rearrangement links TRBV11-2 to TRBJ1-2; D call uncertain. The germline CDR1 and CDR2 sequences are SGHAT and FQNNGV. V was shortened by 5 bases and J by 3 bases, with 10 bases between the two germline ends. The CDR3 loop spans 13 amino acids. This CDR3 reads CASSDLRYYGYTF. The CDR3 DNA reads as TGTGCCAGCAGCGATCTCAGATACTATGGCTACACCTTC.

CDR3 coding DNA: TGTGCCTGGAAGACTAGGGGGGGCGGGGAGCTGTTTTTT. This codes for CAWKTRGGGELFF. The J gene is TRBJ2-2, the V gene TRBV30, with a weak D call TRBD2 (7 bases). Germline assignment: CDR1 GTSNPN and CDR2 SVGIG (reference sequence). This CDR3 has 13 amino acids. Deletions cut 4 bases from V and 7 bases from J, with 13 bases between.

In this sample, this clonotype turned up a few times. The genes are TRBV28 and TRBJ2-7; perhaps TRBD2 as D (6 bases). CDR1 is MDHEN and CDR2 is SYDVKM in the germline V gene. The CDR3 contains 16 residues. Trimming cost V 5 bases and J 1 base, with 18 bases left between them. The CDR3 here is CASSTPLRGLSYEQYF. The CDR3 region has the DNA TGTGCCAGCAGTACCCCCCTGCGGGGACTGTCCTACGAGCAGTACTTC.